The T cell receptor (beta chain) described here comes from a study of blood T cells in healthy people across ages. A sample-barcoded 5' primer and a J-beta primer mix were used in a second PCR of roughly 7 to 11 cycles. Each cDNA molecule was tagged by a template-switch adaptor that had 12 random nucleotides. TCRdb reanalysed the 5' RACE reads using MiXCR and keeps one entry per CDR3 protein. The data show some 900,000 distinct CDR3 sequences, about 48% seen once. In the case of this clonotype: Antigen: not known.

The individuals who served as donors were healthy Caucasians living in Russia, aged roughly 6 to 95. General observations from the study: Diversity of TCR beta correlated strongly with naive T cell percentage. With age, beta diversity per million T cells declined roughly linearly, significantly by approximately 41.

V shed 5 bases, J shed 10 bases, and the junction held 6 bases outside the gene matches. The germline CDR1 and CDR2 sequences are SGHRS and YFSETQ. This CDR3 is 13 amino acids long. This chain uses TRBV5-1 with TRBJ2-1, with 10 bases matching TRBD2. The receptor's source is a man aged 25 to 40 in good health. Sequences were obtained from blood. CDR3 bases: TGCGCCAGCAGGCTAGCGGGAGAAGGAGAGCAGTTCTTC. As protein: CASRLAGEGEQFF. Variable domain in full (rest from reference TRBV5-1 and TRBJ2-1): KAGVTQTPRYLIKTRGQQVTLSCSPISGHRSVSWYQQTPGQGLQFLFEYFSETQRNKGNFPGRFSGRQFSNSRSEMNVSTLELGDSALYLCASRLAGEGEQFFGPGTRLTVL.